This T cell receptor beta chain came from a study of cytomegalovirus exposure and HLA in healthy donors. Use of 60 Vbeta and 13 Jbeta primers characterized the PCR. Sequencing was performed with immunoSEQ multiplex PCR; in TCRdb, only in-frame clones are kept and a portion is missing. The profile shows 150,000 to 200,000 clones, about three quarters of them singletons. This clonotype was obtained from a female donor in good health and CMV-seronegative. What was sequenced was PBMCs.

CDR3 protein: CASAGLVGRGGEQFF. CDR3 bases: TGTGCCAGCGCCGGACTAGTGGGACGCGGGGGTGAGCAGTTCTTC. The chain uses TRBV2 and TRBJ2-1; 7 bases agree with TRBD2. Germline assignment: CDR1 SNHLY and CDR2 FYNNEI. V lost 8 bases and J lost 9; bases outside the gene matches: 16. CDR3 length: 15 residues.